The 15 T cell receptor beta chains below come from one sample, sequenced in a study of cytomegalovirus exposure and HLA in healthy donors. Only in-frame clones appear in the TCRdb table, and some are missing; sequencing was by immunoSEQ multiplex PCR. The table records fewer than 200,000 clones, 75% to 90% of them present only once. Sequencing was done on a sample of PBMCs. All receptors derive from a woman aged 18-35 years in good health and CMV-seronegative.

The chain carries TRBV2 and TRBJ1-1; D possibly corresponds to TRBD1 (6 bases). V shed 6 bases and J shed 2 bases, with 10 bases lying between them. There are 13 residues in the CDR3. The germline CDR1 and CDR2 sequences are SNHLY and FYNNEI. This chain's CDR3 is CASSPRGNTEAFF. CDR3 DNA sequence: TGTGCCAGCAGCCCCAGGGGTAACACTGAAGCTTTCTTT.

V gene TRBV5-1 combines with J gene TRBJ1-1; TRBD1 aligns across 7 bases. The CDR3 has 15 amino acids. Germline loops: CDR1 SGHRS, CDR2 YFSETQ. With 0 bases clipped from V and 0 bases from J, the junction kept 2 bases outside the gene matches. The CDR3 region is CASSLAGQLNTEAFF. The DNA for the CDR3 is TGCGCCAGCAGCTTGGCGGGACAGTTGAACACTGAAGCTTTCTTT.

The chain links TRBV5-6 to TRBJ1-2, with D tentatively TRBD1 (5 bases). CDR1 and CDR2 (germline): SGHDT, YYEEEE. This CDR3 spans 14 amino acids. Trimming pared 4 bases from V and 4 bases from J, leaving 14 bases between. CDR3 in amino acids: CASSGGDGPYGYTF. The CDR3 DNA reads as TGTGCCAGCAGCGGGGGGGACGGACCCTATGGCTACACCTTC.

The CDR3 is CASSSHRSGRHGYTF. Here the CDR3 DNA reads TGTGCCAGCAGTTCTCACAGGAGTGGGAGGCACGGCTACACCTTC. The J gene is TRBJ1-2, the V gene TRBV6-5; possibly TRBD1 for D (5 bases). The CDR3 spans 15 residues. Trimming left V 4 bases short and J 8 bases short, with 20 bases between. Per germline, CDR1 MNHEY and CDR2 SVGAGI.

The gene calls are TRBV5-6 and TRBJ1-3; D may be TRBD1 (5 bases). V was pared by 0 bases and J by 0 bases, with 13 bases between. CDR1 and CDR2 from the germline V gene are SGHDT and YYEEEE. The CDR3 runs 17 residues. CDR3 region: CASSLGDSFPSGNTIYF. The CDR3 DNA follows: TGTGCCAGCAGCTTGGGGGACTCCTTTCCCTCTGGAAACACCATATATTTT.

The chain couples TRBV18 to TRBJ2-2, with 7 positions matching TRBD1. This CDR3 is 15 amino acids long. V shed 3 bases, J shed 11 bases, and the junction held 12 bases outside the gene matches. Looked up from germline, CDR1 is KGHSH and CDR2 is LQKENI. The CDR3: CASSPQTGSFRELFF. The DNA for the CDR3 is TGTGCCAGCTCACCCCAGACAGGGTCCTTTCGTGAGCTGTTTTTT.

V is TRBV7-3 and J is TRBJ1-2, with 8 bases aligning to TRBD1. The CDR3 consists of 15 residues. CDR1 is SGHTA and CDR2 is FQGTGA in the germline V gene. After removal of 0 bases from V and 8 bases from J, the junction contained 8 bases not matched to a gene. The chain's CDR3 is CASSLTAQGASGYTF. The CDR3 DNA reads as TGTGCCAGCAGCTTAACGGCTCAGGGGGCTTCCGGCTACACCTTC.

This clone was observed a few times. The V call is TRBV6-4, the J call TRBJ2-2; a weak D match, TRBD1 (6 bases). The germline CDR1 and CDR2 sequences are MRHNA and SNTAGT. The CDR3 runs to 16 residues. V gave up 2 bases and J gave up 4 bases, with 14 bases separating them. The CDR3 sequence: CASSDASTGATGELFF. Written as DNA, the CDR3 is TGTGCCAGCAGTGACGCTTCGACAGGAGCCACCGGGGAGCTGTTTTTT.

In its sample, this clone was seen a few times. The CDR3 spells CAISESAGLGYTF. The CDR3 DNA reads TGTGCCATCAGTGAGTCGGCGGGGCTCGGCTACACCTTC. The chain couples TRBV10-3 to TRBJ1-2, with D perhaps TRBD1 (5 bases). Germline CDR1 is ENHRY and CDR2 is SYGVKD. The CDR3 sequence is 13 residues long. V lost 0 bases and J lost 8, with 10 bases in between.

This clone was found once. This chain connects TRBV9 to TRBJ1-3, with unresolved D. The length of the CDR3 is 14 residues. Per the germline V gene, CDR1 is SGDLS and CDR2 is YYNGEE. V was trimmed by 7 bases and J by 0 bases, leaving 11 bases between them. The CDR3 is CASGEVGSGNTIYF. As DNA, the CDR3 is TGTGCCAGCGGGGAGGTTGGCTCTGGAAACACCATATATTTT.

This clone was counted a single time. The chain employs TRBV7-8 and TRBJ2-7; D is unresolved. The CDR3 has 15 residues. Deletions cut 1 base from V and 3 bases from J, with 13 bases between. Germline CDR1 SGHVS, CDR2 FQNEAQ. The CDR3 loop reads CASSLGLRSSYEQYF. CDR3 in DNA: TGTGCCAGCAGCTTAGGTCTTCGGAGTAGCTACGAGCAGTACTTC. The complete variable domain, with remaining parts taken from reference TRBV7-8 and TRBJ2-7, reads GAGVSQSPRYKVAKRGQDVALRCDPISGHVSLFWYQQALGQGPEFLTYFQNEAQLDKSGLPSDRFFAERPEGSVSTLKIQRTQQEDSAVYLCASSLGLRSSYEQYFGPGTRLTVT.

The gene calls are TRBV6-5 and TRBJ1-1, with no clear D. The V gene's germline CDR1 is MNHEY and CDR2 SVGAGI. The CDR3 totals 13 residues. V was cut by 8 bases and J by 3 bases, with 13 bases left in between. The CDR3 loop is CASGDGDHTEAFF. DNA for the CDR3: TGTGCCAGCGGTGACGGAGACCACACTGAAGCTTTCTTT.

The chain combines TRBV6-4 with TRBJ2-1; TRBD2 agrees at 9 bases. After removal of 3 bases from V and 4 bases from J, the junction contained 4 bases not matched to a gene. Germline V gene data show CDR1 as MRHNA and CDR2 as SNTAGT. The length of the CDR3 is 15 residues. CDR3 coding DNA: TGTGCCAGCAGTGAGCGGGGGGGTTTTTACAATGAGCAGTTCTTC. Its translation: CASSERGGFYNEQFF.

This chain uses TRBV2 with TRBJ1-5, with TRBD1 matching 11 bases. From germline, CDR1 is SNHLY and CDR2 FYNNEI. This CDR3 contains 16 residues. Unmatched junction bases numbered 9, after V lost 4 bases and J lost 7 bases. In nucleotides, the CDR3 is TGTGCCAGCAGTGCCGCTCGGACAGGGGGCGGACAGCCCCAGCATTTT. Encoded protein: CASSAARTGGGQPQHF.

The chain uses TRBV18 and TRBJ2-7; tentatively, D is TRBD2 (5 bases). Trimming removed 1 base from V and 5 bases from J, with 9 bases in between. The CDR3 extends over 13 amino acids. Germline CDR1 is KGHSH and CDR2 is LQKENI. CDR3 amino acids: CASSPLNGDEQYF. The CDR3 DNA reads as TGTGCCAGCTCACCACTAAACGGGGACGAGCAGTACTTC.